This T cell receptor beta chain was recorded in a study of metastatic and nonmetastatic thyroid tumors. Study details: Blood and tumor or nodule tissue repertoires from malignant and benign thyroid patients were compared. Notes on the study in general: Benign nodules were reported to have significantly lower TCR beta diversity than malignant thyroid tumors, in blood and tumor.

In the original workflow: Between-group CDR3 differences, defined by clinicopathological status, yielded a distant-metastasis classifier for papillary thyroid cancer. TCRdb used MiXCR to call clones anew from the PCR reads. The authors' filters were not applied to this entry. This table holds about 24,000 clones, 20% to 30% found once. V was trimmed by 5 bases and J by 3 bases, leaving 5 bases between them. The V gene's germline CDR1 is MNHNS and CDR2 SASEGT. CDR3 length equals 12 residues. The sample holds many counts of this clone. Antigen unknown. Thyroid surgery had not been preceded by any treatment in any patient.

Sequencing input: tumor tissue. This chain joins TRBV6-1 and TRBJ1-5; D gene unclear. The source is a male donor with papillary thyroid cancer or a benign thyroid nodule (not recorded which). Some clones in this sample may be carry-over from other donors' samples. CDR3: CASSTSNQPQHF. The CDR3 DNA reads TGTGCCAGCAGTACGTCCAATCAGCCCCAGCATTTT.